Detailed here is one T cell receptor beta chain. This record comes from a study of CD8+ T cells in alopecia areata. Extraction of RNA preceded its reverse transcription into cDNA, which served as the sequencing template. The repertoire was sequenced with immunoSEQ multiplex PCR; TCRdb's copy has only in-frame clones and lacks some. The profile shows around 200,000 clones, about 63% of them singletons. The TCR comes from a human donor with alopecia areata. This specimen consisted of CD4+ T cells sorted from blood, obtained at week 0.

The CDR3 coding sequence is TGTGCCAGCAGTTACAGTAATTCACCCCTCCACTTT. Its translation is CASSYSNSPLHF. The chain joins TRBV2 to TRBJ1-6, with D uncertain. Trimming cost V 5 bases and J 6 bases, with 5 bases left between them. The germline V gene has CDR1 SNHLY and CDR2 FYNNEI. This CDR3 is built from 12 residues.